These T cell receptor beta chains were read from a single sample in a study of T cells in Graves' hyperthyroidism and ophthalmopathy. Using its own MiXCR run on the multiplex PCR reads, TCRdb lists one record per CDR3 protein. The repertoire includes about 200,000 distinct CDR3 sequences, around 16% of them detected once, and roughly 49% sits in the top ten. The sequencing sample was made of blood. The origin of the receptors is a woman aged 45-59 years with Graves' hyperthyroidism. CDR3s include the opening cysteine and the closing phenylalanine or tryptophan. A D gene is named only where the DNA matches it firmly. Clone size is stated in some rows and not others, as once, few, many or a class when expanded.

V gene: TRBV12-3/TRBV12-4
clone size: many
D gene: TRBD1
J gene: TRBJ1-1
CDR3 DNA: TGTGCCAGCAGGGGGGGGGGGACAGCGAACACTGAAGCTTTCTTT
CDR3 protein: CASRGGGTANTEAFF

V gene: TRBV20-1
clone size: many
D gene: TRBD2
J gene: TRBJ2-1
CDR3 DNA: TGCAGTGCTAGAGATCATAGACTAGCAGGACTCGTCAATGAGCAGTTCTTC
CDR3 protein: CSARDHRLAGLVNEQFF

V gene: TRBV12-3/TRBV12-4
clone size: few
D gene: .
J gene: TRBJ2-1
CDR3 DNA: TGTGCCAGCAGTTTAATTGGCGGGCTAGCTGATTCCTACAATGAGCAGTTCTTC
CDR3 protein: CASSLIGGLADSYNEQFF

V gene: TRBV28
clone size: many
D gene: .
J gene: TRBJ2-5
CDR3 DNA: .
CDR3 protein: CASILGTGYQETQYF

V gene: TRBV7-3
clone size: .
D gene: .
J gene: TRBJ2-3
CDR3 DNA: TGTGCCAGCAGCTTAAAGGGTGGTAGCACAGATACGCAGTATTTT
CDR3 protein: CASSLKGGSTDTQYF

V gene: TRBV28
clone size: few
D gene: .
J gene: TRBJ2-7
CDR3 DNA: TGTGCCAGCAGTTCCCCTTTGAACGAGCAGTACTTC
CDR3 protein: CASSSPLNEQYF

V gene: TRBV28
clone size: few
D gene: TRBD2
J gene: TRBJ2-7
CDR3 DNA: TGTGCCAGCAGTACCGGTTCTAGCGGGATCCACGAGCAGTACTTC
CDR3 protein: CASSTGSSGIHEQYF

V gene: TRBV20-1
clone size: .
D gene: .
J gene: TRBJ2-7
CDR3 DNA: TGCAGTGCTTCTCCGACCAGGACCGGGGAGCAGTACTTC
CDR3 protein: CSASPTRTGEQYF

V gene: TRBV10-1
clone size: many
D gene: .
J gene: TRBJ2-1
CDR3 DNA: TGCGCCAGCAGTGAGGGACCCTACAATGAGCAGTTCTTC
CDR3 protein: CASSEGPYNEQFF

V gene: TRBV20-1
clone size: many
D gene: TRBD2
J gene: TRBJ2-3
CDR3 DNA: TGCAGTGCTAGAGATAGTAGCGGGAGATTCACAGATACGCAGTATTTT
CDR3 protein: CSARDSSGRFTDTQYF

V gene: TRBV5-4
clone size: .
D gene: TRBD1
J gene: TRBJ2-1
CDR3 DNA: TGTGCCAGCAGCCTCCGGGACAGGGTTTGGAGTGAGCAGTTCTTC
CDR3 protein: CASSLRDRVWSEQFF

V gene: TRBV12-3/TRBV12-4
clone size: few
D gene: TRBD2
J gene: TRBJ2-3
CDR3 DNA: TGTGCCAGCAGTTGGCGGGAGGGCCCGAATACGCAGTATTTT
CDR3 protein: CASSWREGPNTQYF

V gene: TRBV27
clone size: few
D gene: .
J gene: TRBJ2-3
CDR3 DNA: TGTGCCAGCACTCCCCCCGGACAGATAGTCACAGATACGCAGTATTTT
CDR3 protein: CASTPPGQIVTDTQYF

V gene: TRBV5-1
clone size: many
D gene: TRBD1
J gene: TRBJ1-2
CDR3 DNA: TGCGCCAGCAGCACTGGGGACAGGGCCAATAACTATGGCTACACCTTC
CDR3 protein: CASSTGDRANNYGYTF

V gene: TRBV11-2
clone size: many
D gene: TRBD2
J gene: TRBJ2-7
CDR3 DNA: TGTGCCAGCAGCCCCCGGACTAGCGGTAACTACGAGCAGTACTTC
CDR3 protein: CASSPRTSGNYEQYF

V gene: TRBV3-1
clone size: few
D gene: .
J gene: TRBJ1-5
CDR3 DNA: TGTGCCAGCAGCCAAACTCAGGGATGGGATAGCAATCAGCCCCAGCATTTT
CDR3 protein: CASSQTQGWDSNQPQHF

V gene: TRBV3-1
clone size: many
D gene: .
J gene: TRBJ1-5
CDR3 DNA: TGTGCCAGCAGCCATGGGGGGAATCAGCCCCAGCATTTT
CDR3 protein: CASSHGGNQPQHF

V gene: TRBV28
clone size: .
D gene: TRBD1
J gene: TRBJ2-7
CDR3 DNA: TGTGCCAGCCTACAGGGGGCGAACGAGCAGTACTTC
CDR3 protein: CASLQGANEQYF

V gene: TRBV28
clone size: many
D gene: .
J gene: TRBJ2-5
CDR3 DNA: TGTGCCAGCAGTTTTAGTGGGCGAAAGACCCAGTACTTC
CDR3 protein: CASSFSGRKTQYF

V gene: TRBV6-1
clone size: .
D gene: .
J gene: TRBJ2-4
CDR3 DNA: TGTGCCAGCAGTCCAACTAACACGGCCAAAAACATTCAGTACTTC
CDR3 protein: CASSPTNTAKNIQYF

V gene: TRBV29-1
clone size: many
D gene: .
J gene: TRBJ1-2
CDR3 DNA: TGCAGCGTTGAAAATATGGTGGCAGCTAACTATGGCTACACCTTC
CDR3 protein: CSVENMVAANYGYTF

V gene: TRBV27
clone size: many
D gene: .
J gene: TRBJ1-5
CDR3 DNA: TGTGCCAGCATGCCGGGCAGCCAACGCAATCAGCCCCAGCATTTT
CDR3 protein: CASMPGSQRNQPQHF

V gene: TRBV20-1
clone size: .
D gene: TRBD2
J gene: TRBJ2-1
CDR3 DNA: TGCAGTGCTAGAGATCTAGGAAGCGGGAGTTATGAGCGGTTCTTC
CDR3 protein: CSARDLGSGSYERFF

V gene: TRBV7-3
clone size: many
D gene: .
J gene: TRBJ2-5
CDR3 DNA: TGTGCCAGCAGCTTAACAAGCACTAGGCAAGAGACCCAGTACTTC
CDR3 protein: CASSLTSTRQETQYF

V gene: TRBV5-1
clone size: few
D gene: .
J gene: TRBJ2-3
CDR3 DNA: TGCGCCAGCAGCTTGGGGGCTAGCGACGGGGCAGATACGCAGTATTTT
CDR3 protein: CASSLGASDGADTQYF

V gene: TRBV5-1
clone size: many
D gene: .
J gene: TRBJ1-4
CDR3 DNA: TGCGCCAGCAGCATCGGGCCTCTAAATGAAAAACTGTTTTTT
CDR3 protein: CASSIGPLNEKLFF

V gene: TRBV9
clone size: .
D gene: .
J gene: TRBJ2-7
CDR3 DNA: TGTGCCAGCAGCGTAGACGAGCAGTACTTC
CDR3 protein: CASSVDEQYF

V gene: TRBV2
clone size: many
D gene: TRBD2
J gene: TRBJ2-5
CDR3 DNA: TGTGCCAGCAGTGCCCTAGCGGGACCTCAAGAGACCCAGTACTTC
CDR3 protein: CASSALAGPQETQYF

V gene: TRBV24-1
clone size: .
D gene: .
J gene: TRBJ2-1
CDR3 DNA: TGTGCCACCAGTGATTATGTGGGAGGCTCCTACAATGAGCAGTTCTTC
CDR3 protein: CATSDYVGGSYNEQFF

V gene: TRBV18
clone size: .
D gene: .
J gene: TRBJ1-5
CDR3 DNA: TGTGCCAGCCACTCCACGGGAGTCCATCAGCCCCAGCATTTT
CDR3 protein: CASHSTGVHQPQHF

V gene: TRBV5-1
clone size: .
D gene: .
J gene: TRBJ2-1
CDR3 DNA: TGCGCCAGCAGCCCTGGGGCTAGGCCGCTGAGTGAGCAGTTCTTC
CDR3 protein: CASSPGARPLSEQFF

V gene: TRBV7-2
clone size: few
D gene: TRBD1
J gene: TRBJ2-1
CDR3 DNA: TGTGCCAGCAGCCCGAGGGGCAGGGGGTTTTCCTACAATGAGCAGTTCTTC
CDR3 protein: CASSPRGRGFSYNEQFF

V gene: TRBV10-3
clone size: few
D gene: TRBD1
J gene: TRBJ2-1
CDR3 DNA: TGTGCCATCAGTGAGCCCGGGACAGGGGTGGGTGAGCAGTTCTTC
CDR3 protein: CAISEPGTGVGEQFF

V gene: TRBV6-2/TRBV6-3
clone size: .
D gene: .
J gene: TRBJ2-7
CDR3 DNA: TGTGCCAGCAGTTACTCCATGGAAGCCCTCTACGAGCAGTACTTC
CDR3 protein: CASSYSMEALYEQYF

V gene: TRBV12-3/TRBV12-4
clone size: few
D gene: .
J gene: TRBJ1-2
CDR3 DNA: TGTGCCAGCAGTTTAGACCCAGGGGCCTATGGCTACACCTTC
CDR3 protein: CASSLDPGAYGYTF

V gene: TRBV20-1
clone size: many
D gene: TRBD1
J gene: TRBJ2-7
CDR3 DNA: TGCACCTCGAAATCGGGACAGGGGTACGAGCAGTACTTC
CDR3 protein: CTSKSGQGYEQYF

V gene: TRBV7-8
clone size: many
D gene: .
J gene: TRBJ2-1
CDR3 DNA: TGTGCCAGCAGCCGAGAGAGGGGAGCCTTCAATGAGCAGTTCTTC
CDR3 protein: CASSRERGAFNEQFF

V gene: TRBV12-3/TRBV12-4
clone size: .
D gene: .
J gene: TRBJ2-4
CDR3 DNA: TGTGCCAGCAGTTTAGACGCAGGTGGCATTCAGTACTTC
CDR3 protein: CASSLDAGGIQYF

V gene: TRBV6-1
clone size: many
D gene: TRBD1
J gene: TRBJ1-2
CDR3 DNA: TGTGCCAGCAGTTTTCAGGGGGACTATGGCTACACCTTC
CDR3 protein: CASSFQGDYGYTF

V gene: TRBV20-1
clone size: .
D gene: .
J gene: TRBJ1-2
CDR3 DNA: TGCAGTGCTAGAGATTCCCTTGGGTTTGGGACGCAGGAGGGCTACACCTTC
CDR3 protein: CSARDSLGFGTQEGYTF

V gene: TRBV20-1
clone size: .
D gene: TRBD2
J gene: TRBJ2-7
CDR3 DNA: TGCAGTGCTAGAGGGCTAGCGGGTAGCGAGCAGTACTTC
CDR3 protein: CSARGLAGSEQYF

V gene: TRBV6-1
clone size: once
D gene: TRBD1
J gene: TRBJ1-1
CDR3 DNA: TGTGCCAGCAGTGAAGCGGCCGGGACAGGGAACACTGAAGCTTTCTTT
CDR3 protein: CASSEAAGTGNTEAFF

V gene: TRBV5-1
clone size: few
D gene: TRBD2
J gene: TRBJ2-1
CDR3 DNA: TGCGCCAGCAGCTTCGGGACTAGCGGGAGGGGTACTGAGCAGTTCTTC
CDR3 protein: CASSFGTSGRGTEQFF

V gene: TRBV11-3
clone size: many
D gene: TRBD1
J gene: TRBJ2-3
CDR3 DNA: TGTGCCAGCAGCCCCGGGACAGGGGGCACAGATACGCAGTATTTT
CDR3 protein: CASSPGTGGTDTQYF

V gene: TRBV2
clone size: many
D gene: TRBD1
J gene: TRBJ2-1
CDR3 DNA: TGTGCCAGCGGATACTCGGGACAGGGCGGCAATGAGCAGTTCTTC
CDR3 protein: CASGYSGQGGNEQFF

V gene: TRBV27
clone size: .
D gene: .
J gene: TRBJ1-5
CDR3 DNA: TGTGCCAGCAGTCCCAACAAGTACAATCAGCCCCAGCATTTT
CDR3 protein: CASSPNKYNQPQHF

V gene: TRBV7-9
clone size: many
D gene: .
J gene: TRBJ2-3
CDR3 DNA: TGTGCCAGCAGCAACCCCCCGCAGGGTCGAACAGATACGCAGTATTTT
CDR3 protein: CASSNPPQGRTDTQYF

V gene: TRBV28
clone size: .
D gene: .
J gene: TRBJ1-2
CDR3 DNA: TGTGCCAGCAGCAATAAACAGGGCTACACCTTC
CDR3 protein: CASSNKQGYTF

V gene: TRBV11-2
clone size: many
D gene: TRBD2
J gene: TRBJ2-5
CDR3 DNA: TGTGCCAGCAGCGGGAGACTAGCGGGAGGGCAAGAGACCCAGTACTTC
CDR3 protein: CASSGRLAGGQETQYF

V gene: TRBV3-1
clone size: many
D gene: .
J gene: TRBJ2-7
CDR3 DNA: TGTGCCAGCAGCCAAGACTTACCCTACGAGCAGTACTTC
CDR3 protein: CASSQDLPYEQYF

V gene: TRBV28
clone size: many
D gene: TRBD1
J gene: TRBJ2-3
CDR3 DNA: TGTGCCAGCACCACAGGGGACGCAGATACGCAGTATTTT
CDR3 protein: CASTTGDADTQYF

V gene: TRBV7-9
clone size: few
D gene: TRBD1
J gene: TRBJ1-2
CDR3 DNA: TGTGCCAGCAGCATAAGGGACAGGGGGCTCGACGGTGGCTACACCTTC
CDR3 protein: CASSIRDRGLDGGYTF

V gene: TRBV19
clone size: many
D gene: TRBD2
J gene: TRBJ2-7
CDR3 DNA: TGTGCCCCGAGCGGGAGGCGATACGAGCAGTACTTC
CDR3 protein: CAPSGRRYEQYF

V gene: TRBV5-1
clone size: many
D gene: .
J gene: TRBJ1-2
CDR3 DNA: TGCGCCAGCAGCTCCGAAAACTATGGCTACACCTTC
CDR3 protein: CASSSENYGYTF

V gene: TRBV11-3
clone size: many
D gene: .
J gene: TRBJ2-5
CDR3 DNA: TGTGCCAGCAGCTTAGAGAGTAACACTCAAGAGACCCAGTACTTC
CDR3 protein: CASSLESNTQETQYF